Listed below are T cell receptor beta chains from one sample, sequenced in a study of blood T cell repertoires in COVID-19. TCRdb keeps only in-frame clones here, not all; method: immunoSEQ multiplex PCR. The sample lists around 140,000 clones; approximately 88% were seen once. What was sequenced was peripheral blood. The receptors derive from a man aged 65 to 85 with acute or convalescent COVID-19. Each CDR3 is given with its conserved first and last residue. Each record gives: V gene, D gene, CDR3 length, J gene, clone size, CDR3 DNA, CDR3 protein. D genes are given only for firm matches. Not all rows give a size; the values are once, few, many and, for expanded clones, a class.

TRBV2,NA,13,TRBJ1-5,NA,TGTGCCAGCAGGGCCGATAGCAATCAGCCCCAGCATTTT,CASRADSNQPQHF
TRBV3-1/TRBV3-2,NA,13,TRBJ2-7,NA,TGTGCCAGCAGCCTCGGACAGCCTAGCGAGCAGTACTTC,CASSLGQPSEQYF
TRBV30,NA,13,TRBJ1-5,NA,TGTGCCTGGAGTCCCCGCGGCAATCAGCCCCAGCATTTT,CAWSPRGNQPQHF
TRBV6-5,NA,15,TRBJ1-1,NA,TGTGCCAGCAGTTACGAAGGGGCGATGAACACTGAAGCTTTCTTT,CASSYEGAMNTEAFF
TRBV29-1,NA,12,TRBJ1-2,NA,TGCAGCCTATGGACAGCTAACTATGGCTACACCTTC,CSLWTANYGYTF
TRBV5-4,TRBD2,17,TRBJ2-3,few,TGTGCCAGCAGCCACAGCGGGATACGCACCGGCGGTGATACGCAGTATTTT,CASSHSGIRTGGDTQYF
TRBV19,NA,14,TRBJ2-7,NA,TGTGCCAGTAGAAATACTGGGCCCCAGGGTGAGCAGTACTTC,CASRNTGPQGEQYF
TRBV3-1/TRBV3-2,NA,13,TRBJ1-2,NA,TGTGCCAGCAGCCAAGACAGTAACTATGGCTACACCTTC,CASSQDSNYGYTF
TRBV7-9,NA,15,TRBJ1-2,NA,TGTGCCAGCAGCTTAAACGCGGGGTGGGCCTATGGCTACACCTTC,CASSLNAGWAYGYTF
TRBV14,TRBD1,16,TRBJ2-5,NA,TGTGCCAGCAGCGCCCCGGGACAGGGGGTCGGGGAGACCCAGTACTTC,CASSAPGQGVGETQYF
TRBV7-9,NA,15,TRBJ2-7,NA,TGTGCCAGCAGCTTATTGGCTAGCTCCCACTACGAGCAGTACTTC,CASSLLASSHYEQYF
TRBV7-9,NA,17,TRBJ1-6,NA,TGTGCCAGCAGCGCAATGGGGAGAGGGTCCTATAATTCACCCCTCCACTTT,CASSAMGRGSYNSPLHF
TRBV19,NA,14,TRBJ2-2,NA,TGTGCCAGTAGTATGAAGACAGTCACCGGGGAGCTGTTTTTT,CASSMKTVTGELFF
TRBV6-5,NA,11,TRBJ1-2,NA,TGTGTCTCGAGTCTCGCCTATGGCTACACCTTC,CVSSLAYGYTF
TRBV7-9,TRBD1,14,TRBJ2-7,NA,TGTGCCAGCAGCTCTGGACAGGGGAGCTACGAGCAGTACTTC,CASSSGQGSYEQYF
TRBV7-2,NA,15,TRBJ1-2,NA,TGTGCCAGCAGCTTTGGAACAGGGACGCACTATGGCTACACCTTC,CASSFGTGTHYGYTF
TRBV27,TRBD2,16,TRBJ2-3,once,TGTGCCAGCAGCAAGGGACTAGCGGGAGTGGAAGATACGCAGTATTTT,CASSKGLAGVEDTQYF
TRBV11-2,TRBD2,15,TRBJ2-1,NA,TGTGCCAGCAGCCCAAGGGGTGCGGGAGACAATGAGCAGTTCTTC,CASSPRGAGDNEQFF
TRBV5-4,TRBD1,16,TRBJ2-7,NA,TGTGCCAGCAGCTTGGCCGGGACAGCTATTCTCTACGAGCAGTACTTC,CASSLAGTAILYEQYF
TRBV6-1,TRBD1,14,TRBJ2-7,NA,TGTGCCAGCAGTGAGGGACAGGGGGCCTACGAGCAGTACTTC,CASSEGQGAYEQYF
TRBV20-1,NA,13,TRBJ1-4,few,TGCAGTGCTAGTTTACTCAGGGAGGGAAAACTGTTTTTT,CSASLLREGKLFF
TRBV27,NA,17,TRBJ1-2,NA,TGTGCCAGCAGTTTATTAGGGGGACAACCTACGACCTATGGCTACACCTTC,CASSLLGGQPTTYGYTF
TRBV6-5,TRBD1,15,TRBJ2-7,NA,TGTGCCAGCAGTCAACAGGGGGCCACCTCCTACGAGCAGTACTTC,CASSQQGATSYEQYF
TRBV10-2,TRBD2,14,TRBJ2-1,once,TGCGCCAGCAGGCCAGCGGGAGTGGGCAATGAGCAGTTCTTC,CASRPAGVGNEQFF
TRBV7-9,TRBD1,15,TRBJ1-5,NA,TGTGCCAGCAGTATTACGGGACAGCCTAATCAGCCCCAGCATTTT,CASSITGQPNQPQHF
TRBV5-1,NA,19,TRBJ2-6,NA,TGCGCCAGCAGCTTTATTAAGGGGGAGGGCCCATCTGGGGCCAACGTCCTGACTTTC,CASSFIKGEGPSGANVLTF
TRBV2,TRBD2,18,TRBJ2-1,NA,TGTGCCAGCAGTGCCGTCCTAGCGGGAGCCTTGGAGCAATGGGAGCAGTTCTTC,CASSAVLAGALEQWEQFF
TRBV11-2,TRBD2,16,TRBJ2-3,NA,TGTGCCAGCAGCACCGAGACTAGCGGGATCACAGATACGCAGTATTTT,CASSTETSGITDTQYF
TRBV28,NA,12,TRBJ1-4,NA,TGTGCCAGCAGTTACCAGAAGGAAAAACTGTTTTTT,CASSYQKEKLFF
TRBV2,NA,17,TRBJ1-5,few,TGTGCCAGCAGTGAAACTTCGACAGGCAATGGCAATCAGCCCCAGCATTTT,CASSETSTGNGNQPQHF
TRBV12-3/TRBV12-4,TRBD1,13,TRBJ1-2,NA,TGTGCCAGCAGGACAGGGGCGGAGGGAGGCTACACCTTC,CASRTGAEGGYTF
TRBV19,NA,18,TRBJ2-2,NA,TGTGCCAGTAGTATAACTCCTTCGGACTACACGAACACCGGGGAGCTGTTTTTT,CASSITPSDYTNTGELFF
TRBV19,TRBD1,14,TRBJ1-1,NA,TGTGCCAGTAGTAGGGGACAGGGGGCAACTGAAGCTTTCTTT,CASSRGQGATEAFF
TRBV10-2,TRBD1,15,TRBJ1-3,NA,TGCGCCAGCAGTGAGCCGGGACAGGCGGGAAACACCATATATTTT,CASSEPGQAGNTIYF
TRBV30,NA,15,TRBJ2-1,NA,TGTGCCTGGAGCACAGGGCCTGAAGAATACAATGAGCAGTTCTTC,CAWSTGPEEYNEQFF
TRBV10-2,NA,15,TRBJ2-2,few,TGCGCCAGCAGTGATACTCCGGGGGGCTCCGGGGAGCTGTTTTTT,CASSDTPGGSGELFF
TRBV27,NA,14,TRBJ1-2,NA,TGTGCCAGCAGTTTCATTGGAGGTAGCTATGGCTACACCTTC,CASSFIGGSYGYTF
TRBV7-8,NA,18,TRBJ1-2,NA,TGTGCCAGCAGCTTAGTTTTGTCAGGGCAGCATGACGCCTATGGCTACACCTTC,CASSLVLSGQHDAYGYTF
TRBV5-1,NA,14,TRBJ2-7,NA,TGCGCCAGCAGCCCGGACTCAAAATTAGGCGAGCAGTACTTC,CASSPDSKLGEQYF
TRBV27,TRBD1,13,TRBJ1-2,NA,TGTGCTAATGTGGTGAGACAGGGGGGTGGCTACACCTTC,CANVVRQGGGYTF
TRBV6-6,TRBD1,15,TRBJ2-1,NA,TGTGCCAGCAGCCGTAGACAGGGTCTTGCGAATGAGCAGTTCTTC,CASSRRQGLANEQFF
TRBV6-5,NA,14,TRBJ1-1,NA,TGTGCCAGCAGTTACTCGGATGACAGGCCAAAAGCTTTCTTT,CASSYSDDRPKAFF
TRBV3-1/TRBV3-2,NA,14,TRBJ2-3,NA,TGTGCCAGCAGCCAACGAGGGGGAACAGATACGCAGTATTTT,CASSQRGGTDTQYF
TRBV2,NA,15,TRBJ1-4,NA,TGTGCCAGCAGTGGGATAAGCAGGGGCAATGAAAAACTGTTTTTT,CASSGISRGNEKLFF
TRBV5-1,NA,14,TRBJ2-3,NA,TGCGCCAGCAATGGACTAGGGGGGACAGATACGCAGTATTTT,CASNGLGGTDTQYF
TRBV6-1,NA,13,TRBJ1-1,NA,TGTGCCAGCAGTGAAATTGGGCAGGGTCAGGCTTTCTTT,CASSEIGQGQAFF
TRBV27,NA,13,TRBJ2-7,NA,TGTGCCAGCAGTTTTCGTTCCCGCTACGAGCAGTACTTC,CASSFRSRYEQYF
TRBV6-5,NA,14,TRBJ1-5,NA,TGTGCCAGCAACCCGATAGGAGCAAATCAGCCCCAGCATTTT,CASNPIGANQPQHF
TRBV5-1,TRBD1,14,TRBJ2-5,NA,TGCGCCAGCAGCCGGGACAGGAGCCAAGAGACCCAGTACTTC,CASSRDRSQETQYF
TRBV4-1,NA,15,TRBJ2-7,few,TGCGCCAGCAGCCGGTTCCCGGGCGGGAACTACGAGCAGTACTTC,CASSRFPGGNYEQYF
TRBV6-5,NA,13,TRBJ1-6,NA,TGTGCCAGCAGTTACAGGACAAGCTCACCCCTCCACTTT,CASSYRTSSPLHF
TRBV9,TRBD1,15,TRBJ1-3,NA,TGTGCCAGCAGCGCGGGACAGAGCTCTGGAAACACCATATATTTT,CASSAGQSSGNTIYF
TRBV6-5,NA,13,TRBJ2-3,once,TGTGCCAGCAGGGCGGGGAGTGCAGATACGCAGTATTTT,CASRAGSADTQYF